This T cell receptor beta chain is drawn from a study of glioma-infiltrating T cells after dendritic cell vaccination. Study details: Dendritic cell vaccine was injected intradermally three times, biweekly.

The immunoSEQ assay amplified TCRB CDR3 from up to roughly 2 ug DNA. TCRdb keeps only in-frame clones here, not all; method: immunoSEQ multiplex PCR. The profile shows 90,000 or so clones, around four fifths of them singletons. The V gene end was trimmed by 0 bases and the J gene end by 2 bases; junction bases not matched to a gene: 7. CDR3 length equals 16 residues. Per germline, CDR1 SGHKS and CDR2 YYEKEE (reference sequence). The time point was: after dendritic cell vaccination, including at tumor progression/relapse. The starting material was blood, obtained after dendritic cell vaccination. This chain uses TRBV5-5 with TRBJ2-7, with TRBD2 matching 8 bases. This receptor was obtained from a human donor with glioblastoma. CDR3 sequence: CASSLAEVGGAYEQYF. CDR3 bases: TGTGCCAGCAGCTTGGCGGAGGTCGGGGGGGCCTACGAGCAGTACTTC.